Ten or more counts support the clone carrying this T cell receptor beta chain. The germline V gene has CDR1 SEHNR and CDR2 FQNEAQ (reference sequence). Trimming took off 5 bases at V and 4 bases at J, with 11 bases between the two ends. There are 14 residues in the CDR3. The source of the sample is a study of early T cells in non-severe SARS-CoV-2 infection. TCRdb reprocessed the 5' RACE reads via MiXCR and lists one record per CDR3 protein. The top ten hold roughly 5.5% of the sample, which has tens of thousands of distinct CDR3 sequences, roughly 9.4% seen once. The rearrangement joins TRBV7-9 to TRBJ1-4; D remains ambiguous. Sample: whole blood, taken at baseline. The sequence derives from an adult who was a healthcare worker with PCR-confirmed SARS-CoV-2 infection or an uninfected control (not recorded which). CDR3 region: CASSLPGYNEKLFF. The CDR3 coding sequence is TGTGCCAGCAGCCTACCGGGCTATAATGAAAAACTGTTTTTT.